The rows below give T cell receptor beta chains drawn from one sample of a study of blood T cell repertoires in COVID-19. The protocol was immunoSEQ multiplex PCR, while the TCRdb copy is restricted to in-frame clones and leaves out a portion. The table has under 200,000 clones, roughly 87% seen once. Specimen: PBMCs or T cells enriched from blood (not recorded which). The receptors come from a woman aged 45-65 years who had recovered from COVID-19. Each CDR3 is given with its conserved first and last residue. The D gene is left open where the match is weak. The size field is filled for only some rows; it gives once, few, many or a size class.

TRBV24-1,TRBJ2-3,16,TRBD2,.,CATSDLGSSGRDTQYF,TGTGCCACCAGTGATCTGGGTAGTAGCGGGAGGGATACGCAGTATTTT
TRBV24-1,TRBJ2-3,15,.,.,CATSDPRPGTDTQYF,TGTGCCACCAGTGATCCCCGGCCGGGGACAGATACGCAGTATTTT
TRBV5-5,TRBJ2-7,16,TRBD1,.,CASSLGYGQGSPEQYF,TGTGCCAGCAGCTTGGGATATGGACAGGGGTCCCCCGAGCAGTACTTC
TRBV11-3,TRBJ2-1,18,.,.,CASSSGFVAGFFYNEQFF,TGTGCCAGCAGCTCAGGTTTCGTGGCAGGTTTTTTCTACAATGAGCAGTTCTTC
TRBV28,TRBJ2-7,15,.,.,CASSSPGGALYEQYF,TGTGCCAGCAGTTCCCCCGGTGGGGCGCTCTACGAGCAGTACTTC
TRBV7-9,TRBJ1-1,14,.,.,CASSFANRATEAFF,TGTGCCAGCAGCTTTGCCAACAGGGCCACTGAAGCTTTCTTT
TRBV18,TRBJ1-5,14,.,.,CASSQTYSNQPQHF,TGTGCCAGCTCACAAACATATAGCAATCAGCCCCAGCATTTT
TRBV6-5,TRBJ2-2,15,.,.,CASTTGQTNTGELFF,TGTGCCAGCACCACCGGACAGACGAACACCGGGGAGCTGTTTTTT
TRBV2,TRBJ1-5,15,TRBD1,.,CASSDPRAGGQPQHF,TGTGCCAGCAGTGACCCTAGGGCAGGGGGCCAGCCCCAGCATTTT
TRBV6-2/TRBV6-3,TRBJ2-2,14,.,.,CASSYPGVTGELFF,TGTGCCAGCAGTTACCCGGGAGTCACCGGGGAGCTGTTTTTT
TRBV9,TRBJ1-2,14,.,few,CASSVEDRGYGYTF,TGTGCCAGCAGCGTAGAGGACAGAGGCTATGGCTACACCTTC
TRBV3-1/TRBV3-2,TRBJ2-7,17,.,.,CASSRTGRGSGSYEQYF,TGTGCCAGCAGCCGCACCGGGCGGGGCTCGGGCTCCTACGAGCAGTACTTC
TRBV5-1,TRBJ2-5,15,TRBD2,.,CASTLAGVYQETQYF,TGCGCCAGCACTCTAGCGGGGGTGTACCAAGAGACCCAGTACTTC
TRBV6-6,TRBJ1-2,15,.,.,CASSYGTGGPYGYTF,TGTGCCAGCAGTTACGGGACGGGAGGACCCTATGGCTACACCTTC
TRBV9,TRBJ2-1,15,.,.,CASSAHDTSYNEQFF,TGTGCCAGCAGCGCTCACGACACTTCCTACAATGAGCAGTTCTTC
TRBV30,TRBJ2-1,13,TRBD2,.,CAWTSGSNNEQFF,TGTGCCTGGACTAGCGGGAGTAACAATGAGCAGTTCTTC
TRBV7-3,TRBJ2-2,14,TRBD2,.,CASSLQRDYGELFF,TGTGCCAGCAGCCTTCAGCGGGATTACGGGGAGCTGTTTTTT
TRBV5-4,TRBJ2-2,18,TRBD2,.,CASSSGTSGGTVSGELFF,TGTGCCAGCAGCTCTGGGACTAGCGGAGGAACAGTCTCCGGGGAGCTGTTTTTT
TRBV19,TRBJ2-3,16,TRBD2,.,CASSRGRAGFADTQYF,TGTGCCAGTAGCCGCGGGAGGGCCGGGTTCGCAGATACGCAGTATTTT
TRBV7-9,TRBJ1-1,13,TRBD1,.,CASSTGQGTEAFF,TGTGCCAGCAGCACCGGACAGGGCACTGAAGCTTTCTTT
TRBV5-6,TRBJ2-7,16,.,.,CASSLGAGTVARQQYF,TGTGCCAGCAGCTTGGGGGCGGGGACAGTGGCCCGCCAGCAGTACTTC
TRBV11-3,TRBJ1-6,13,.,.,CASSSTGSSPLHF,TGTGCCAGCAGCTCTACAGGGAGTTCACCCCTCCACTTT
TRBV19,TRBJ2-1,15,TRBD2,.,CASMGVSSGYNEQFF,TGTGCCAGTATGGGAGTCTCTAGCGGTTACAATGAGCAGTTCTTC
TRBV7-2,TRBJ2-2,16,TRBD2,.,CASIYSAGAAPGELFF,TGTGCCAGCATCTACTCAGCGGGAGCAGCCCCCGGGGAGCTGTTTTTT
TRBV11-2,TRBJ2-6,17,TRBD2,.,CASSSTSGRSGANVLTF,TGTGCCAGCAGCTCGACTAGCGGGCGCTCTGGGGCCAACGTCCTGACTTTC
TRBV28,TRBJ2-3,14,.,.,CASSFGGYTDTQYF,TGTGCCAGCAGTTTTGGCGGTTACACAGATACGCAGTATTTT
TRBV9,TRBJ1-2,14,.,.,CASSVGPGNYGYTF,TGTGCCAGCAGCGTAGGTCCAGGGAACTATGGCTACACCTTC
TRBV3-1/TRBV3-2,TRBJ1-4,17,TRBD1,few,CASSPDRGRGSYEKLFF,TGTGCCAGCAGCCCGGACAGGGGGCGAGGGAGTTATGAAAAACTGTTTTTT
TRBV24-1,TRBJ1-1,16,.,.,CATSDGPDSSETEAFF,TGTGCCACCAGTGATGGGCCGGACAGCTCGGAGACTGAAGCTTTCTTT
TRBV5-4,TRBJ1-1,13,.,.,CASSSASGLEAFF,TGTGCCAGCAGCTCGGCTAGCGGGCTGGAAGCTTTCTTT
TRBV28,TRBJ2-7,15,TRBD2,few,CASRTAGVESYEQYF,TGTGCCAGCAGGACCGCGGGAGTAGAATCCTACGAGCAGTACTTC
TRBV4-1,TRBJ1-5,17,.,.,CASSQDWNSLSNQPQHF,TGCGCCAGCAGCCAAGATTGGAACAGTTTGAGCAATCAGCCCCAGCATTTT
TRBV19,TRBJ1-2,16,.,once,CASSIVLPRGSYGYTF,TGTGCCAGTAGTATAGTCCTCCCTAGGGGAAGCTATGGCTACACCTTC
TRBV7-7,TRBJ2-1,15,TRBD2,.,CASSLYSPASGEQFF,TGTGCTAGCAGCTTATATAGCCCGGCTAGCGGGGAGCAGTTCTTC
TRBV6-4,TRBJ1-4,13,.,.,CASSDSRDEKLFF,TGTGCCAGCAGTGACTCGCGCGATGAAAAACTGTTTTTT
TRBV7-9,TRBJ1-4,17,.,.,CASSLPRGGTTNEKLFF,TGTGCCAGCAGCTTACCTCGGGGGGGAACAACTAATGAAAAACTGTTTTTT
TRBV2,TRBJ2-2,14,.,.,CASTRAGKTGELFF,TGTGCCAGCACTCGGGCCGGGAAAACCGGGGAGCTGTTTTTT
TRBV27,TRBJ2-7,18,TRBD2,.,CASSLKGVAGVWSYEQYF,TGTGCCAGCAGTTTAAAGGGGGTAGCGGGAGTGTGGTCCTACGAGCAGTACTTC
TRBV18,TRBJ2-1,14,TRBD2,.,CASSPLTSGNEQFF,TGTGCCAGCTCACCGTTGACTAGCGGGAATGAGCAGTTCTTC
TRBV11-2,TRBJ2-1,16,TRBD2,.,CASSARLADIYNEQFF,TGTGCCAGCAGCGCGAGACTAGCGGACATCTACAATGAGCAGTTCTTC
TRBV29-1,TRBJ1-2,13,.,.,CSVGRGSNYGYTF,TGCAGCGTCGGCAGGGGCTCTAACTATGGCTACACCTTC
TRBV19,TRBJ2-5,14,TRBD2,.,CASSFVAGGETQYF,TGTGCCAGTAGTTTCGTAGCGGGAGGTGAGACCCAGTACTTC
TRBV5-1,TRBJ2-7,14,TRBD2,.,CASSPTSGSYEQYF,TGCGCCAGCAGCCCGACTAGCGGGTCCTACGAGCAGTACTTC
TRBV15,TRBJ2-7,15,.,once,CATSRDRPGDHEQYF,TGTGCCACCAGCAGAGATCGGCCAGGGGACCACGAGCAGTACTTC
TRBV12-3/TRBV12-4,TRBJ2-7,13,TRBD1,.,CASRGQGAYEQYF,TGTGCCAGCAGGGGACAGGGAGCCTACGAGCAGTACTTC
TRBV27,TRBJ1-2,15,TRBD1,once,CASSQNIQGDGGYTF,TGTGCCAGCAGCCAAAATATACAGGGGGACGGTGGCTACACCTTC
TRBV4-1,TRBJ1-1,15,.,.,CASSQGTVVNTEAFF,TGCGCCAGCAGCCAAGGGACAGTAGTAAACACTGAAGCTTTCTTT
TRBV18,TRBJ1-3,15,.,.,CASSPLGGAGNTIYF,TGTGCCAGCTCACCATTAGGCGGAGCTGGAAACACCATATATTTT
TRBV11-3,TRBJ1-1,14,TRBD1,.,CASSAHRGRTEAFF,TGTGCCAGCAGCGCACACAGGGGCCGCACTGAAGCTTTCTTT
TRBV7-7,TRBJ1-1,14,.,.,CASSLRRQNTEAFF,TGTGCTAGCAGCTTACGTCGACAGAACACTGAAGCTTTCTTT